The rows below give T cell receptor beta chains drawn from one sample of a study of cytomegalovirus exposure and HLA in healthy donors. Sequencing was performed with immunoSEQ multiplex PCR; in TCRdb, only in-frame clones are kept and a portion is missing. The sample includes roughly 100,000 clones, approximately 78% of them seen just once. Sequencing was carried out using PBMCs. All receptors derive from a woman in her thirties or forties in good health and CMV-seronegative. CDR3s include the opening cysteine and the closing phenylalanine or tryptophan. A D gene is named only where the DNA matches it firmly. Size is omitted from some rows. Given values are once, few, many or a class for expanded clones.

>TRBD1|.|TRBV2|TRBJ2-7
CASSWPLDRGWPFFSYEQYF
TGTGCCAGCAGTTGGCCCCTCGACAGGGGCTGGCCTTTCTTCTCCTACGAGCAGTACTTC
>TRBD2|.|TRBV6-1|TRBJ2-7
CASSELAGGPVYEQYF
TGTGCCAGCAGTGAACTAGCGGGAGGGCCGGTCTACGAGCAGTACTTC
>TRBD1|.|TRBV6-5|TRBJ1-2
CASGGTGKIYTF
TGTGCCAGCGGCGGGACAGGGAAGATCTACACCTTC
>.|.|TRBV18|TRBJ1-2
CASSPASGDRRGYTF
TGTGCCAGCTCACCCGCGAGCGGGGACCGCCGGGGCTACACCTTC
>.|.|TRBV7-3|TRBJ2-2
CASSPTGNTGELFF
TGTGCCAGCAGCCCCACAGGGAATACCGGGGAGCTGTTTTTT
>TRBD1|once|TRBV28|TRBJ1-5
CASRRRTGGANQPQHF
TGTGCCAGCAGACGACGGACAGGGGGAGCCAATCAGCCCCAGCATTTT
>.|.|TRBV7-2|TRBJ2-5
CASSPRETQYF
TGTGCCAGCAGCCCCCGGGAGACCCAGTACTTC
>.|.|TRBV6-5|TRBJ1-2
CASSYGGRIRAGYTF
TGTGCCAGCAGTTACGGCGGGAGGATCCGGGCTGGCTACACCTTC
>.|.|TRBV9|TRBJ2-7
CASSIQTGVNSEQYF
TGTGCCAGCAGCATACAGACAGGAGTAAACTCCGAGCAGTACTTC
>.|.|TRBV28|TRBJ2-7
CASSLSPTSYEQYF
TGTGCCAGCAGTTTATCCCCAACATCCTACGAGCAGTACTTC
>.|.|TRBV27|TRBJ1-5
CASGEEATGNQPQHF
TGTGCCAGCGGGGAAGAGGCTACGGGGAATCAGCCCCAGCATTTT
>.|.|TRBV9|TRBJ1-2
CASSVEGTGTYGYTF
TGTGCCAGCAGCGTAGAAGGAACAGGAACCTATGGCTACACCTTC
>TRBD2|.|TRBV9|TRBJ2-3
CASSVEGTSVSDTQYF
TGTGCCAGCAGCGTGGAGGGGACTAGCGTTTCAGATACGCAGTATTTT
>TRBD2|.|TRBV7-7|TRBJ2-3
CASSQQREGDTQYF
TGTGCTAGCAGCCAACAGCGGGAGGGGGATACGCAGTATTTT
>.|.|TRBV28|TRBJ1-2
CASSVNYGYTF
TGTGCCAGCAGTGTAAACTATGGCTACACCTTC
>TRBD2|few|TRBV11-1|TRBJ2-1
CASSLNAGTNPEPKQFF
TGTGCCAGCAGCCTGAATGCCGGGACTAACCCCGAGCCTAAGCAGTTCTTC
>.|.|TRBV30|TRBJ2-4
CAWSVRATNTIHF
TGTGCCTGGAGTGTACGCGCTACTAACACTATTCACTTC
>TRBD1|once|TRBV7-9|TRBJ2-1
CASSFRTGIRNEQFF
TGTGCCAGCAGCTTTCGGACAGGGATAAGGAATGAGCAGTTCTTC
>.|.|TRBV18|TRBJ1-5
CASSPGQHNQPQHF
TGTGCCAGCTCACCCGGACAGCACAATCAGCCCCAGCATTTT
>TRBD1|.|TRBV19|TRBJ2-2
CASSTSGQGLAGELFF
TGTGCCAGTAGTACCTCGGGACAGGGGTTGGCCGGGGAGCTGTTTTTT
>.|.|TRBV28|TRBJ1-3
CASSLGASSGNTIYF
TGTGCCAGCAGTTTGGGGGCTTCCTCTGGAAACACCATATATTTT
>TRBD1|few|TRBV6-5|TRBJ2-2
CASRRDSRRSGELFF
TGTGCCAGCAGAAGGGACAGTAGGAGGTCCGGGGAGCTGTTTTTT
>.|few|TRBV6-5|TRBJ2-7
CASSNGGVTSYEQYF
TGTGCCAGCAGCAACGGAGGGGTAACGTCCTACGAGCAGTACTTC
>TRBD1|.|TRBV27|TRBJ2-7
CASSARDRPYEQYF
TGTGCCAGCAGTGCCCGGGACAGGCCCTACGAGCAGTACTTC
>TRBD1|.|TRBV18|TRBJ2-3
CASSPQGARTDTQYF
TGTGCCAGCTCACCACAGGGGGCACGGACAGATACGCAGTATTTT
>TRBD2|.|TRBV27|TRBJ2-7
CASSLYRAGASEQYF
TGTGCCAGCAGTTTATATCGCGCGGGAGCCTCCGAGCAGTACTTC
>.|.|TRBV28|TRBJ2-1
CASRVTGSSYNEQFF
TGTGCCAGCAGAGTAACAGGGAGCTCCTACAATGAGCAGTTCTTC
>.|few|TRBV29-1|TRBJ2-1
CSAGGNEQFF
TGCAGCGCCGGCGGCAATGAGCAGTTCTTC
>TRBD1|.|TRBV7-9|TRBJ1-2
CASTTKTGDYGYTF
TGTGCCAGCACGACTAAGACAGGGGACTATGGCTACACCTTC
>.|once|TRBV9|TRBJ1-2
CASSVHSYGYTF
TGTGCCAGCAGCGTACACAGCTATGGCTACACCTTC
>TRBD2|.|TRBV18|TRBJ2-5
CASSPGLKETQYF
TGTGCCAGCTCACCGGGACTAAAAGAGACCCAGTACTTC
>.|few|TRBV11-2|TRBJ2-7
CASSFSSSYEQYF
TGTGCCAGCAGCTTCTCTTCCTCCTACGAGCAGTACTTC
>.|.|TRBV6-1|TRBJ1-5
CASSPRQPNQPQHF
TGTGCCAGCAGTCCTAGACAGCCCAATCAGCCCCAGCATTTT
>TRBD1|.|TRBV28|TRBJ2-7
CASSFQTGFESEQYF
TGTGCCAGCAGTTTCCAGACAGGGTTCGAATCCGAGCAGTACTTC
>.|.|TRBV4-1|TRBJ1-3
CASSQDGPGTFSGNTIYF
TGCGCCAGCAGCCAAGATGGGCCCGGGACATTCTCTGGAAACACCATATATTTT
>.|.|TRBV28|TRBJ1-2
CASSSTGKGYTF
TGTGCCAGCAGTTCTACAGGGAAGGGCTACACCTTC
>.|.|TRBV11-2|TRBJ2-1
CASTKGGSYNEQFF
TGTGCCAGCACCAAAGGGGGCTCCTACAATGAGCAGTTCTTC
>TRBD2|.|TRBV19|TRBJ2-1
CASSILPTSGHNEQFF
TGTGCCAGTAGTATTTTGCCGACTAGCGGCCACAATGAGCAGTTCTTC
>.|.|TRBV28|TRBJ2-1
CASSLPVDEQFF
TGTGCCAGCAGTCTCCCGGTCGATGAGCAGTTCTTC
>.|.|TRBV7-2|TRBJ2-1
CASSLRSSALFF
TGTGCCAGCAGCTTGCGATCTAGCGCACTGTTCTTC
>TRBD2|.|TRBV11-1|TRBJ2-7
CASSLPSGRAYEQYF
TGTGCCAGCAGCTTACCTAGCGGGAGAGCCTACGAGCAGTACTTC
>TRBD2|.|TRBV18|TRBJ2-1
CASSPAVGGSNEQFF
TGTGCCAGCTCACCGGCCGTTGGCGGGAGCAATGAGCAGTTCTTC
>.|few|TRBV5-1|TRBJ2-2
CASRDRLESTGELFF
TGCGCCAGCAGAGATAGACTCGAGAGCACCGGGGAGCTGTTTTTT
>.|.|TRBV6-5|TRBJ2-6
CASRPNRSGANVLTF
TGTGCCAGCAGACCTAATCGCTCTGGGGCCAACGTCCTGACTTTC
>.|.|TRBV20-1|TRBJ1-5
CSAPTGEPQHF
TGCAGTGCGCCCACGGGGGAGCCCCAGCATTTT
>.|once|TRBV7-2|TRBJ2-7
CASSLGLGYAYEQYF
TGTGCCAGCAGCTTAGGGCTGGGCTACGCTTACGAGCAGTACTTC
>TRBD1|.|TRBV27|TRBJ2-6
CASSSPQGGGANVLTF
TGTGCCAGCAGTTCGCCACAGGGGGGTGGGGCCAACGTCCTGACTTTC
>.|.|TRBV5-4|TRBJ2-7
CASSFSVGVYEQYF
TGTGCCAGCAGCTTTTCGGTAGGGGTCTACGAGCAGTACTTC
>.|.|TRBV4-1|TRBJ1-1
CASSPMTVTEAFF
TGCGCCAGCAGCCCCATGACAGTCACTGAAGCTTTCTTT
>.|.|TRBV5-4|TRBJ1-1
CASSSWGENTEAFF
TGTGCCAGCAGCTCTTGGGGGGAGAACACTGAAGCTTTCTTT
>TRBD1|few|TRBV28|TRBJ2-2
CASSSTGGGTGELFF
TGTGCCAGCAGCTCGACAGGGGGAGGCACCGGGGAGCTGTTTTTT
>.|.|TRBV19|TRBJ1-3
CASSMNQMASGNTIYF
TGTGCCAGTAGTATGAATCAAATGGCCTCTGGAAACACCATATATTTT
>.|.|TRBV20-1|TRBJ2-1
CSAPGTNEQFF
TGCAGTGCCCCAGGAACGAATGAGCAGTTCTTC
>.|.|TRBV7-2|TRBJ1-1
CASSLKVAGSNTEAFF
TGTGCCAGCAGCTTAAAAGTGGCGGGATCGAACACTGAAGCTTTCTTT